This TCR beta chain was found in a study of T cell changes during pregnancy in multiple sclerosis. Assay used: immunoSEQ multiplex PCR; TCRdb lists only in-frame clones, some missing. The table includes approximately 110,000 clones, roughly nine tenths detected once. The germline CDR1 and CDR2 sequences are SGHVS and FQNEAQ. The CDR3 extends over 15 amino acids. With 5 bases removed from V and 0 bases from J, the gap between germline ends came to 13 bases. The rearrangement links TRBV7-8 to TRBJ1-1; D is perhaps TRBD1 (5 bases). The specimen comprised peripheral blood, sampled in the third trimester of pregnancy. This TCR derives from a female donor with multiple sclerosis, enrolled in a pregnancy study. The CDR3 sequence: CASSPRQMMNTEAFF. Written as DNA, the CDR3 is TGTGCCAGCAGCCCAAGACAGATGATGAACACTGAAGCTTTCTTT.